These 7 T cell receptor beta chains share one sample of origin, sequenced in a study of blood T cells in healthy people across ages. Primed by a sample-barcoded 5' primer and a J-beta primer mix, a second PCR proceeded for roughly 7 to 11 cycles. TCRdb reprocessed the 5' RACE reads via MiXCR and lists one record per CDR3 protein. The table includes roughly 800,000 distinct CDR3 sequences, around 34% detected once. Sequenced input: blood. These receptors were taken from a man between 18 and 29 years old in good health.

This clonotype came up a few times. The rearrangement joins TRBV7-9 to TRBJ1-5; 7 bases map to TRBD1. This CDR3 contains 16 residues. The germline CDR1 and CDR2 sequences are SEHNR and FQNEAQ (reference sequence). The junction had 6 bases not matched to a gene; V was cut back by 4 bases and J by 0 bases. Written as DNA, the CDR3 is TGTGCCAGCAGCTCGGGCGACAGGGTTAGCAATCAGCCCCAGCATTTT. The encoded protein is CASSSGDRVSNQPQHF.

This clonotype showed up many times. The V call is TRBV6-6, the J call TRBJ2-7; D not certain. V lost 5 bases and J lost 2, with 4 bases in between. Germline CDR1 and CDR2: MNHNY and SVGAGI (reference sequence). The CDR3 is 11 amino acids. CDR3 bases: TGTGCCAGCAGTCATACCTACGAGCAGTACTTC. Amino acids: CASSHTYEQYF.

This chain connects TRBV10-3 to TRBJ2-6; the D gene is possibly TRBD1 (9 bases). From germline, CDR1 is ENHRY and CDR2 SYGVKD. V was clipped by 10 bases and J by 1 base, with 17 bases between them. This CDR3 has 16 amino acids. The CDR3 nucleotides read TGTGCCACCAGCGGGGGACAGGGTTCTGGGGCCAACGTCCTGACTTTC. Protein product: CATSGGQGSGANVLTF.

This sequence joins TRBV12-3 or TRBV12-4 and TRBJ2-4; TRBD2 might be the D (7 bases). Matching the DNA end better, TRBJ2-7 makes the J call doubtful. CDR3 size: 14 residues. The DNA for the CDR3 is TGTGCCAGCGGGGAGGGGGGCCGGTCCTACGAGCAGTACTTC. This gives the protein CASGEGGRSYEQYF.

This clonotype came up many times. This chain links TRBV12-3 or TRBV12-4 with TRBJ2-7; D gene ambiguous. CDR3 length: 16 residues. V was clipped by 4 bases and J by 6 bases, with 22 bases between them. The CDR3 nucleotides are TGTGCCAGCAGTTCCCCAACCGGCGAGGCAAGAGGCGAGCAGTACTTC. This translates into CASSSPTGEARGEQYF.

The V gene is TRBV10-3, the J gene TRBJ1-5; D is ambiguous. V shed 0 bases and J shed 3 bases, with 6 bases lying between them. Germline CDR1 and CDR2: ENHRY and SYGVKD. This CDR3 is built from 14 residues. The CDR3 DNA follows: TGTGCCATCAGTGAGTCGACGGTCAATCAGCCCCAGCATTTT. Translation gives CAISESTVNQPQHF.

The V gene is TRBV28, the J gene TRBJ2-7; the D gene is possibly TRBD1 (6 bases). Trimming left V 6 bases short and J 2 bases short, with 11 bases between. The V gene's germline CDR1 is MDHEN and CDR2 SYDVKM. The CDR3 loop spans 13 amino acids. CDR3 DNA sequence: TGTGCCAGCAGCCAACAGGGAGCCTACGAGCAGTACTTC. Its protein is CASSQQGAYEQYF.